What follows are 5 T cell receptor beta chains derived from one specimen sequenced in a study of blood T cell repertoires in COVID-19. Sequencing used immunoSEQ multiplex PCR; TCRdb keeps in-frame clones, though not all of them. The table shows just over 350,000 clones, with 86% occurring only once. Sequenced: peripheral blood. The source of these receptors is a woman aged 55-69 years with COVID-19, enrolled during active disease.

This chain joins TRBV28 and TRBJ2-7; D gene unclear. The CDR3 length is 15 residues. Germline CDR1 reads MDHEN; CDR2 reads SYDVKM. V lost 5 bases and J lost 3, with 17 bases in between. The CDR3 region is CASSGSSGHGYEQYF. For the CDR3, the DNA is TGTGCCAGCAGTGGTTCCTCGGGTCACGGCTACGAGCAGTACTTC.

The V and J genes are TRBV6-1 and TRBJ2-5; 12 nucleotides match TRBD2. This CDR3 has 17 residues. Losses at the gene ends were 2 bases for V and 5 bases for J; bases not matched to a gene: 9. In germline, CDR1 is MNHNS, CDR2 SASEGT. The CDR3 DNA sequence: TGTGCCAGCAGTGAAAGGCCCCAGACTAGCGGGGGTGAGACCCAGTACTTC. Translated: CASSERPQTSGGETQYF.

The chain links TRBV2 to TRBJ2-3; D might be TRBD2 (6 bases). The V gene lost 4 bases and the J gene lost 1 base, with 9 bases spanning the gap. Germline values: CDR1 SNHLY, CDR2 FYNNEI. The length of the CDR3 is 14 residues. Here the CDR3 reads CASSGERGTDTQYF. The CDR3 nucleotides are TGTGCCAGCAGTGGGGAGCGGGGCACAGATACGCAGTATTTT.

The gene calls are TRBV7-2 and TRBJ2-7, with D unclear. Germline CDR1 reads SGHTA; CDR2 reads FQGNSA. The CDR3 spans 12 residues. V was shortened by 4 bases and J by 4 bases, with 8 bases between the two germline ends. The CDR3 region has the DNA TGTGCCAGCAGCTCCCACGGTTACGAGCAGTACTTC. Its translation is CASSSHGYEQYF.

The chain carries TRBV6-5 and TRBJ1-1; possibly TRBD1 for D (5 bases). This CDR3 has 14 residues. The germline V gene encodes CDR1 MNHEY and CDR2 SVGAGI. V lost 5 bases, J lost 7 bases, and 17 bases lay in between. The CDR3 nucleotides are TGTGCCAGCAGTCTCACACTCCGGGACTATGAAGCTTTCTTT. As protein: CASSLTLRDYEAFF.